The rows below give T cell receptor beta chains drawn from one sample of a study of blood T cell repertoires in COVID-19. TCRdb keeps only in-frame clones here, not all; method: immunoSEQ multiplex PCR. The table has fewer than 40,000 clones, 80% to 90% seen once; the top ten hold around 4.9%. What was sequenced was peripheral blood. The receptors come from a woman between 65 and 79 years old with active COVID-19. Each CDR3 is given with its conserved first and last residue. D genes are given only for firm matches. Clone size is stated in some rows and not others, as once, few, many or a class when expanded.

size: -; V: TRBV5-1; D: TRBD1; J: TRBJ2-7; CDR3: CASSQGTGGLEQYF; DNA: TGCGCCAGCAGCCAGGGGACAGGGGGCCTCGAGCAGTACTTC
size: -; V: TRBV5-6; D: TRBD1; J: TRBJ2-1; CDR3: CASSLSGGEQFF; DNA: TGTGCCAGCAGCTTGTCAGGGGGTGAGCAGTTCTTC
size: -; V: TRBV30; D: -; J: TRBJ1-2; CDR3: CAWRRRQADEGYTF; DNA: TGTGCCTGGAGGCGAAGACAAGCGGATGAGGGCTACACCTTC
size: -; V: TRBV28; D: -; J: TRBJ2-5; CDR3: CASSLRTTGGETQYF; DNA: TGTGCCAGCAGTTTACGAACCACCGGGGGAGAGACCCAGTACTTC
size: -; V: TRBV28; D: -; J: TRBJ1-6; CDR3: CASREGQYNSPLHF; DNA: TGTGCCAGCAGAGAAGGACAGTATAATTCACCCCTCCACTTT
size: -; V: TRBV19; D: -; J: TRBJ1-1; CDR3: CASSSETRTMNTEAFF; DNA: TGTGCCAGTAGTTCCGAAACAAGAACAATGAACACTGAAGCTTTCTTT
size: -; V: TRBV10-2; D: -; J: TRBJ2-7; CDR3: CASSLTGGYEQYF; DNA: TGCGCCAGCAGCCTCACCGGGGGCTACGAGCAGTACTTC
size: -; V: TRBV7-7; D: TRBD2; J: TRBJ2-1; CDR3: CASSPDTLAYNEQFF; DNA: TGTGCCAGCAGCCCAGACACACTAGCGTACAATGAGCAGTTCTTC
size: once; V: TRBV14; D: -; J: TRBJ2-5; CDR3: CASSPLQRVQETQYF; DNA: TGTGCCAGCAGCCCCTTACAGCGGGTCCAAGAGACCCAGTACTTC
size: -; V: TRBV19; D: TRBD1; J: TRBJ2-5; CDR3: CASSATGGAPRLRETQYF; DNA: TGTGCCAGTAGTGCGACAGGGGGCGCCCCTCGTTTACGAGAGACCCAGTACTTC
size: few; V: TRBV5-1; D: -; J: TRBJ1-5; CDR3: CASSLEGGVGQPQHF; DNA: TGCGCCAGCAGCTTGGAAGGAGGGGTCGGGCAGCCCCAGCATTTT
size: -; V: TRBV5-6; D: -; J: TRBJ2-5; CDR3: CASSLGALKETQYF; DNA: TGTGCCAGCAGCTTGGGGGCCCTGAAAGAGACCCAGTACTTC
size: -; V: TRBV3-1/TRBV3-2; D: TRBD2; J: TRBJ2-1; CDR3: CASSQDTSGGYNEQFF; DNA: TGTGCCAGCAGCCAAGACACTAGCGGGGGGTACAATGAGCAGTTCTTC
size: -; V: TRBV13; D: -; J: TRBJ2-3; CDR3: CASSRGFGTDTQYF; DNA: TGTGCCAGCAGCAGGGGGTTCGGCACAGATACGCAGTATTTT